One sample yielded the 16 T cell receptor beta chains listed below, sequenced in a study of Graves' ophthalmopathy and Graves' hyperthyroidism. RNA transcripts served as template for amplifying TCR beta CDR3 sequences. RT-PCR was first run with HTBI primers, then multiplex PCR in a second round. TCRdb re-analysed the multiplex PCR reads in MiXCR, keeping a single row per CDR3 protein. The data contain around 1,000,000 distinct CDR3 sequences, about 40% of them singletons. Sequencing was carried out using peripheral blood or thyroid tissue (not recorded which). Source of these receptors: an adult man with Graves' hyperthyroidism.

Comments on this clonotype: This sequence may be a read error, since a much larger clone differs from it by one base. The CDR3 here is CAIGTGGSYEQYF. The CDR3 DNA reads as TGTGCCATCGGGACAGGGGGGTCCTACGAGCAGTACTTC. The chain combines TRBV10-3 with TRBJ2-7; 11 positions agree with TRBD1. Germline V gene sequence: CDR1 ENHRY, CDR2 SYGVKD. This CDR3 is built from 13 residues. V was pared by 8 bases and J by 1 base, with 1 base of the junction left unmatched.

The rearrangement uses TRBV7-2 and TRBJ1-1; the D gene is possibly TRBD1 (5 bases). The CDR3 is 16 residues long. Germline V gives CDR1 SGHTA, CDR2 FQGNSA. V gave up 4 bases and J gave up 3 bases, with 18 bases separating them. The CDR3: CASSSPGKRGHTEAFF. CDR3 in DNA: TGTGCCAGCAGCTCCCCAGGCAAGCGGGGCCACACTGAAGCTTTCTTT.

Worth noting for this clonotype: A read error may produce the germline difference seen at one junction end. The genes are TRBV29-1 and TRBJ1-4; 7 bases match TRBD1. The CDR3 extends over 14 amino acids. In germline, CDR1 is SQVTM, CDR2 ANQGSEA. The CDR3 sequence is CSALGTVASEKLFF. The CDR3 region has the DNA TGCAGCGCGCTTGGGACAGTGGCTTCCGAAAAACTATTTTTT.

Concerning this clonotype: This likely comes from a read error, as the CDR3 has no conserved phenylalanine or tryptophan at its end. The chain uses TRBV5-8 and TRBJ1-2; D remains ambiguous. V was pared by 5 bases and J by 4 bases, with 12 bases between. Germline V CDR1 and CDR2: SGHTS, YDEGEE. CDR3 size: 13 residues. This CDR3 is CASRGKGGYGYTL. The CDR3 bases are TGTGCCAGCAGAGGGAAGGGCGGCTATGGCTACACCCTC.

A few counts support this clonotype. The gene calls are TRBV13 and TRBJ1-2, with D unclear. This CDR3 contains 15 residues. Trimming left V 0 bases short and J 3 bases short, with 11 bases between. Germline V CDR1 and CDR2: PRHDT, FYEKMQ (reference sequence). CDR3 protein: CASSLGTNPYYGYTF. As DNA, the CDR3 is TGTGCCAGCAGCTTAGGGACCAACCCCTACTATGGCTACACCTTC.

The chain carries TRBV7-9 and TRBJ1-2, with 8 bases lining up with TRBD1. Trimming removed 7 bases from V and 4 bases from J; junction bases left unmatched: 8. This CDR3 is 14 amino acids long. Germline assignment: CDR1 SEHNR and CDR2 FQNEAQ (reference sequence). The DNA for the CDR3 is TGTGCCAGCACCATGGGGACAGGAAGCTATGGCTACACCTTC. This gives the protein CASTMGTGSYGYTF.

The V call is TRBV7-2, the J call TRBJ2-5, with D possibly called TRBD1 or TRBD2 (6 bases each). CDR1 and CDR2 (germline): SGHTA, FQGNSA. V lost 5 bases and J lost 4, with 20 bases in between. This CDR3 has 16 amino acids. As DNA, the CDR3 is TGTGCCAGCAGCGTTGAAGCTTCAACGGGGGCAGAGACCCAGTACTTC. Residues: CASSVEASTGAETQYF.

This clonotype has only a few counts. This chain links TRBV10-2 with TRBJ2-7, with TRBD2 matching over 8 bases. Germline V CDR1 and CDR2: WSHSY, SAAADI. The V and J ends lost 6 bases and 2 bases, in that order; junction bases with no gene match: 3. The CDR3 covers 13 residues. The chain's CDR3 is CASREAGAYEQYF. CDR3 in DNA: TGCGCCAGCAGGGAAGCGGGAGCCTACGAGCAGTACTTC.

This clonotype appeared many times. The genes are TRBV10-3 and TRBJ2-5; 8 nucleotides agree with TRBD2. CDR3 length: 13 amino acids. From germline, CDR1 is ENHRY and CDR2 SYGVKD. The V segment lost 5 bases and the J segment 4 bases; nucleotides outside the gene matches: 3. CDR3 in amino acids: CAISLAGRETQYF. As DNA, the CDR3 is TGTGCCATCAGTTTAGCGGGACGAGAGACCCAGTACTTC.

This clonotype was detected many times. V is TRBV6-6 and J is TRBJ1-1, with 7 nucleotides matching TRBD1. CDR3 size: 14 residues. V shed 6 bases and J 1 base; nucleotides not matched to a gene: 5. Looked up from germline, CDR1 is MNHNY and CDR2 is SVGAGI (reference sequence). CDR3 loop: CASSRDSRNTEAFF. The DNA of the CDR3 is TGTGCCAGCAGCAGGGACAGCCGGAACACTGAAGCTTTCTTT.

DNA for the CDR3: TGCAGTTACGCCACTAGCTGGGAAGAGACCCAGTACTTC. Translated, it gives CSYATSWEETQYF. The chain is built from TRBV20-1 and TRBJ2-5, with D possibly being TRBD2 (6 bases). The CDR3 spans 13 residues. Trimming took off 8 bases at V and 3 bases at J, with 16 bases between the two ends. Germline CDR1 DFQATT, CDR2 SNEGSKA (reference sequence).

The J gene is TRBJ1-1, the V gene TRBV20-1; tentative D call: TRBD1 (5 bases). V was trimmed by 3 bases and J by 5 bases, leaving 13 bases between them. This CDR3 spans 13 amino acids. The V gene's germline CDR1 is DFQATT and CDR2 SNEGSKA (reference sequence). The CDR3 nucleotides are TGCAGTGCTAGGGGCCCGGGGGGAACTGAAGCTTTCTTT. Translating gives CSARGPGGTEAFF.

This chain uses TRBV29-1 with TRBJ2-7; D tentatively fits TRBD1 or TRBD2 (5 bases each). There are 14 residues in the CDR3. V lost 1 base and J lost 7, with 17 bases in between. CDR1 SQVTM and CDR2 ANQGSEA come from the germline V gene. CDR3 amino acids: CSVEGGPGLKEQYF. The CDR3 DNA is TGCAGCGTTGAAGGGGGCCCGGGGCTCAAGGAGCAGTACTTC.

Comments on this clonotype: A much larger clonotype is one base distant, so this may be a read error. No conserved phenylalanine or tryptophan ends this CDR3, so it is likely a read error. This chain connects TRBV19 to TRBJ1-1; D not certain. Between the trimmed V and J ends, which lost 3 bases and 1 base, there was a span of 6 bases. Per germline, CDR1 LNHDA and CDR2 SQIVND (reference sequence). CDR3 size: 13 residues. Here the CDR3 reads CASSIYPNTEAFS. CDR3 in DNA: TGTGCCAGTAGTATCTACCCGAACACTGAAGCTTTCTCT.

This clonotype was picked up one time. This chain links TRBV2 with TRBJ1-4, with unresolved D. V lost 5 bases and J 3 bases, leaving 10 bases between the germline ends. Germline CDR1 reads SNHLY; CDR2 reads FYNNEI. The CDR3 sequence is 14 residues long. CDR3 DNA: TGTGCCAGCAGTTTATGGGCAGCTAATGAAAAACTGTTTTTT. As protein: CASSLWAANEKLFF.

This clonotype has a count of ten or more. This chain links TRBV29-1 with TRBJ1-2, with D tentatively TRBD1 (5 bases). Per germline, CDR1 SQVTM and CDR2 ANQGSEA. The CDR3 loop spans 13 amino acids. The germline V and J ends were trimmed by 7 bases and 4 bases, with 16 bases remaining between them. Here the CDR3 DNA reads TGCAGCGCCTGGGGCCTGGGTGGCTATGGCTACACCTTC. It yields the protein CSAWGLGGYGYTF.